The next 32 T cell receptor beta chains were all read from a single sample in a study of T cell responses to AZD1222 COVID-19 vaccine. Some clones are missing from TCRdb's copy, which holds only in-frame ones; the method was immunoSEQ multiplex PCR. The table includes around 120,000 clones, roughly 88% detected once. The sequencing here drew on peripheral blood, taken on day 0 of MenACWY control vaccination. The receptors originated from an adult in good health.

The J gene is TRBJ1-1, the V gene TRBV20-1; no definite D call. CDR1 is DFQATT, CDR2 SNEGSKA, per germline (reference sequence). V lost 3 bases, J lost 2 bases, and 4 bases lay in between. The CDR3 has 11 residues. CDR3 protein: CSASRNTEAFF. The DNA of the CDR3 is TGCAGTGCTAGTAGAAACACTGAAGCTTTCTTT.

The J gene is TRBJ1-1, the V gene TRBV11-2, with a weak D call TRBD1 (6 bases). V lost 4 bases and J 0 bases, leaving 15 bases between the germline ends. CDR1 and CDR2 from the germline V gene are SGHAT and FQNNGV. This CDR3 is 16 amino acids long. The CDR3 sequence is CASSSPSGGMNTEAFF. CDR3 coding DNA: TGTGCCAGCAGCTCCCCCTCCGGGGGCATGAACACTGAAGCTTTCTTT.

The chain joins TRBV19 to TRBJ2-1; D ambiguous. CDR3 length equals 13 residues. V lost 3 bases and J lost 8, with 11 bases in between. Germline V lookup: CDR1 LNHDA, CDR2 SQIVND (reference sequence). The CDR3 DNA reads TGTGCCAGTAGTATTCCCCCGATGCATGAGCAGTTCTTC. Amino acids: CASSIPPMHEQFF.

The chain employs TRBV6-4 and TRBJ1-1, with a possible D match to TRBD1 (6 bases). The CDR3 runs to 14 residues. Germline CDR1 is MRHNA and CDR2 is SNTAGT. The ends were cut back, 6 bases at V and 4 bases at J, with 15 bases in the middle. The CDR3 is CASRESTGSTEAFF. For the CDR3, the DNA is TGTGCCAGCAGAGAATCCACAGGGTCCACTGAAGCTTTCTTT.

The V call is TRBV28, the J call TRBJ2-2; D unclear. CDR1 and CDR2 (germline): MDHEN, SYDVKM. V was clipped by 3 bases and J by 5 bases, with 16 bases between them. This CDR3 comprises 16 residues. The CDR3 nucleotides are TGTGCCAGCAGTTTCGCGTCGGGCGTTAGGACCGGGGAGCTGTTTTTT. Translation: CASSFASGVRTGELFF.

The chain carries TRBV6-6 and TRBJ1-2; the match to TRBD1 covers 7 bases. With 4 bases clipped from V and 8 bases from J, the junction kept 4 bases outside the gene matches. The CDR3 has 12 residues. CDR1 is MNHNY and CDR2 is SVGAGI in the germline V gene (reference sequence). CDR3 DNA sequence: TGTGCCAGCAGTTCGGGACAGACAGGCTACACCTTC. It is translated as CASSSGQTGYTF.

This clone was detected only once. V usage is TRBV5-1 and J usage is TRBJ2-2; no reliable D call. V gave up 4 bases and J gave up 2 bases, with 15 bases separating them. Germline values: CDR1 SGHRS, CDR2 YFSETQ. The CDR3 loop spans 16 amino acids. The CDR3 spells CASSQQVTENTGELFF. CDR3 nucleotide sequence: TGCGCCAGCAGCCAACAAGTAACAGAAAACACCGGGGAGCTGTTTTTT. The whole variable domain, filled in from reference TRBV5-1 and TRBJ2-2, reads KAGVTQTPRYLIKTRGQQVTLSCSPISGHRSVSWYQQTPGQGLQFLFEYFSETQRNKGNFPGRFSGRQFSNSRSEMNVSTLELGDSALYLCASSQQVTENTGELFFGEGSRLTVL.

This chain links TRBV5-6 with TRBJ2-7; no clear D. Germline V lookup: CDR1 SGHDT, CDR2 YYEEEE. The CDR3 extends over 15 amino acids. The germline V and J ends were trimmed by 1 base and 0 bases, with 11 bases remaining between them. As DNA, the CDR3 is TGTGCCAGCAGCTTGATCAGGAGCCTCTCCTACGAGCAGTACTTC. This sequence encodes CASSLIRSLSYEQYF. The entire variable domain, with the rest obtained from reference TRBV5-6 and TRBJ2-7, is as follows: DAGVTQSPTHLIKTRGQQVTLRCSPKSGHDTVSWYQQALGQGPQFIFQYYEEEERQRGNFPDRFSGHQFPNYSSELNVNALLLGDSALYLCASSLIRSLSYEQYFGPGTRLTVT.

The chain joins TRBV6-2 or TRBV6-3 to TRBJ2-3, with 8 bases fitting TRBD2. The V gene's germline CDR1 is MNHEY and CDR2 SVGEGT. This CDR3 region has 13 residues. Trimming took 5 bases from V and 7 from J; bases not matched to a gene: 5. CDR3 sequence reads: CASSSSGVNTQYF. CDR3 in DNA: TGTGCCAGCAGTAGTAGCGGGGTGAATACGCAGTATTTT.

The chain recombines TRBV3-1 (or the pseudogene TRBV3-2) with TRBJ1-1, with D possibly TRBD1 on 5 matching bases. Per germline, CDR1 LGHDT and CDR2 YNNKEL (reference sequence). Trimming pared 3 bases from V and 5 bases from J, leaving 10 bases between. This CDR3 has 13 residues. The DNA for the CDR3 is TGTGCCAGCAGCCAGGGGCAAATTACTGAAGCTTTCTTT. Its translation is CASSQGQITEAFF.

The chain employs TRBV5-1 and TRBJ1-1; D gene unclear. The CDR3 consists of 15 residues. The V gene lost 2 bases and the J gene lost 0 bases, with 11 bases spanning the gap. Germline V gene data show CDR1 as SGHRS and CDR2 as YFSETQ. The CDR3 spells CASSFSSPLNTEAFF. The CDR3 DNA is TGCGCCAGCAGCTTTTCCAGTCCGCTGAACACTGAAGCTTTCTTT.

The V gene is TRBV24-1, the J gene TRBJ1-2, with 8 bases identical to TRBD1. J gave up 6 bases and V 5 bases, and 10 bases lay outside the gene matches. CDR3 length: 15 residues. CDR1 is KGHDR, CDR2 SFDVKD, per germline. The CDR3 here is CATSGGTGVSDGYTF. As DNA, the CDR3 is TGTGCCACCAGTGGGGGGACAGGCGTTTCGGATGGCTACACCTTC.

The rearrangement links TRBV10-3 to TRBJ1-2; the D is unclear. V was cut by 10 bases and J by 8 bases, with 17 bases left in between. Germline V CDR1 and CDR2: ENHRY, SYGVKD. The CDR3 consists of 12 residues. CDR3 loop: CATRLAGGGYTF. CDR3 sequence (DNA): TGTGCCACCCGCCTTGCTGGAGGGGGCTACACCTTC.

The chain couples TRBV24-1 to TRBJ1-2; D not certain. Germline values: CDR1 KGHDR, CDR2 SFDVKD. V was pared by 5 bases and J by 8 bases, with 29 bases between. The CDR3 runs to 18 residues. In DNA, the CDR3 is TGTGCCACCAGTGGAGCCCCAGGAAGGCGGAAAACGGATGGGGGCTACACCTTC. This codes for CATSGAPGRRKTDGGYTF.

The rearrangement joins TRBV4-1 to TRBJ1-4, with a tentative D call TRBD1 (6 bases). CDR1 is MGHRA, CDR2 YSYEKL, per germline. V was trimmed by 0 bases and J by 4 bases, leaving 15 bases between them. This CDR3 region has 17 residues. CDR3 protein: CASSQDWPGGLNEKLFF. For the CDR3, the DNA is TGCGCCAGCAGCCAAGATTGGCCCGGGGGCCTTAATGAAAAACTGTTTTTT.

The CDR3 DNA follows: TGTGCCAGCAGCCCGGACAGGGGGGCCGGAGATACGCAGTATTTT. Protein product: CASSPDRGAGDTQYF. This chain joins TRBV7-2 and TRBJ2-3; 10 positions match TRBD1. Losses at the gene ends were 5 bases for V and 5 bases for J; bases not matched to a gene: 7. Germline V gene sequence: CDR1 SGHTA, CDR2 FQGNSA. The CDR3 consists of 15 residues.

This rearrangement joins TRBV9 to TRBJ2-2; D uncertain. The CDR3 sequence is 14 residues long. CDR1 and CDR2 (germline): SGDLS, YYNGEE. Deletions cut 4 bases from V and 0 bases from J, with 7 bases between. This CDR3 reads CASSPHTNTGELFF. The CDR3 nucleotides read TGTGCCAGCAGCCCCCATACGAACACCGGGGAGCTGTTTTTT.

This clone was detected only once. This chain connects TRBV5-4 to TRBJ1-2, with TRBD1 identical over 9 bases. The CDR3 covers 15 residues. Germline CDR1 is SGHNT and CDR2 is YYREEE (reference sequence). V lost 2 bases, J lost 4 bases, and 6 bases stayed unmatched. The DNA of the CDR3 is TGTGCCAGCAGCTTAAGACAGGGGGGAGGCTATGGCTACACCTTC. Encoded protein: CASSLRQGGGYGYTF. Full variable domain (rest looked up from reference TRBV5-4 and TRBJ1-2): ETGVTQSPTHLIKTRGQQVTLRCSSQSGHNTVSWYQQALGQGPQFIFQYYREEENGRGNFPPRFSGLQFPNYSSELNVNALELDDSALYLCASSLRQGGGYGYTFGSGTRLTVV.

The chain recombines TRBV3-1 (or the pseudogene TRBV3-2) with TRBJ1-5; TRBD1 matches 9 bases. Germline CDR1 reads LGHDT; CDR2 reads YNNKEL (reference sequence). V lost 6 bases and J lost 7; bases outside the gene matches: 10. The CDR3 sequence is 15 residues long. In DNA form, the CDR3 reads TGTGCCAGCAGTCTAGGGACAGGGAATGGACAGCCCCAGCATTTT. It yields the protein CASSLGTGNGQPQHF.

The rearrangement links TRBV6-5 to TRBJ2-1; 10 positions match TRBD2. Germline CDR1 reads MNHEY; CDR2 reads SVGAGI. This CDR3 is built from 16 residues. J was trimmed by 10 bases and V by 4 bases; bases with no gene match: 13. CDR3 protein: CASSLVASGGAREQFF. DNA for the CDR3: TGTGCCAGCAGTTTGGTGGCCAGCGGGGGGGCCAGGGAGCAGTTCTTC.

The rearrangement joins TRBV19 to TRBJ2-7, with a possible D match to TRBD1 (5 bases). Per the germline V gene, CDR1 is LNHDA and CDR2 is SQIVND (reference sequence). Trimming took 5 bases from V and 2 from J, leaving 10 bases between them. This CDR3 is 13 amino acids long. CDR3 bases: TGTGCCAGTAGTTCCACAGGCCCCTACGAGCAGTACTTC. Translation: CASSSTGPYEQYF.

The chain recombines TRBV18 with TRBJ1-3; D is possibly TRBD1 (6 bases). CDR3 length: 16 residues. Germline loops: CDR1 KGHSH, CDR2 LQKENI. Trimming pared 2 bases from V and 0 bases from J, leaving 11 bases between. The CDR3 sequence: CASSPRQAFSGNTIYF. CDR3 sequence (DNA): TGTGCCAGCTCACCAAGACAGGCCTTCTCTGGAAACACCATATATTTT.

For this clone: One end of the junction does not line up with germline, which may come from a read error. The gene calls are TRBV5-4 and TRBJ1-3; 9 bases map to TRBD1. The CDR3 consists of 14 residues. Germline CDR1 is SGHNT and CDR2 is YYREEE (reference sequence). CDR3 sequence reads: CASSLKGQGTTIYF. The DNA for the CDR3 is TGTGCCAGCAGCTTGAAGGGACAGGGAACCACCATATATTTT.

This clone was seen more than once but under ten times. V gene TRBV9 combines with J gene TRBJ2-5; tentatively, D is TRBD1 (5 bases). This CDR3 comprises 12 residues. V was trimmed by 3 bases and J by 9 bases, leaving 12 bases between them. Germline V lookup: CDR1 SGDLS, CDR2 YYNGEE. Here the CDR3 DNA reads TGTGCCAGCAGCGATATAATGGGGCCCCAGTACTTC. Translation gives CASSDIMGPQYF.

The chain uses TRBV4-2 and TRBJ2-1, with 7 positions matching TRBD1. Trimming cost V 0 bases and J 8 bases; bases outside gene matches: 7. CDR1 and CDR2 from the germline V gene are LGHNA and YNFKEQ. The CDR3 consists of 15 residues. The CDR3 region has the DNA TGTGCCAGCAGCCAAGAACCAGGGGGAGCGGATGAGCAGTTCTTC. Encoded protein: CASSQEPGGADEQFF.

The rearrangement uses TRBV3-1 (or the pseudogene TRBV3-2) and TRBJ1-5, with D perhaps TRBD1 (6 bases). The ends were cut back, 2 bases at V and 4 bases at J, with 9 bases in the middle. Germline V gene data show CDR1 as LGHDT and CDR2 as YNNKEL (reference sequence). The CDR3 loop spans 14 amino acids. The CDR3 nucleotides are TGTGCCAGCAGCCAAACCACAGGGAATCAGCCCCAGCATTTT. It specifies CASSQTTGNQPQHF.

CDR3: CASSLRQGSEQYF. CDR3 coding DNA: TGTGCCAGCAGCTTGAGACAGGGGTCGGAGCAGTACTTC. The rearrangement links TRBV7-9 to TRBJ2-7, with 8 positions matching TRBD1. The trim removed 3 bases at V and 7 bases at J, leaving 5 bases unmatched. This CDR3 comprises 13 residues. CDR1 and CDR2 (germline): SEHNR, FQNEAQ (reference sequence).

J is TRBJ2-1 and V is TRBV5-4; maybe TRBD2 (5 bases). The CDR3 has 18 amino acids. Germline values: CDR1 SGHNT, CDR2 YYREEE (reference sequence). V was pared by 1 base and J by 0 bases, with 17 bases between. CDR3 sequence reads: CASSLTRLALSSYNEQFF. As DNA, the CDR3 is TGTGCCAGCAGCTTGACTAGACTGGCCTTAAGCTCCTACAATGAGCAGTTCTTC. Full variable domain (missing parts from reference TRBV5-4 and TRBJ2-1): ETGVTQSPTHLIKTRGQQVTLRCSSQSGHNTVSWYQQALGQGPQFIFQYYREEENGRGNFPPRFSGLQFPNYSSELNVNALELDDSALYLCASSLTRLALSSYNEQFFGPGTRLTVL.

The chain couples TRBV4-3 to TRBJ1-2, with D maybe TRBD1 (5 bases). Trimming shortened V by 1 base and J by 2 bases, and 17 bases separated the two germline ends. The V gene's germline CDR1 is LGHNA and CDR2 YSLEER. This CDR3 contains 17 residues. The CDR3 nucleotides read TGCGCCAGCAGCCAAGGTGATACAGGACCGGTGAACTATGGCTACACCTTC. This codes for CASSQGDTGPVNYGYTF.

The chain uses TRBV12-3 or TRBV12-4 and TRBJ2-7; 7 bases are a match to TRBD1. V was pared by 6 bases and J by 2 bases, with 4 bases of the junction left unmatched. The CDR3 runs 13 residues. The CDR3 reads CASSWDSTYEQYF. CDR3 nucleotide sequence: TGTGCCAGCAGCTGGGACAGTACCTACGAGCAGTACTTC.

The sample holds one count of this clone. The chain couples TRBV6-5 to TRBJ2-5; 10 bases are a match to TRBD1. The CDR3 length is 15 residues. The V segment lost 7 bases and the J segment 2 bases; nucleotides outside the gene matches: 7. The germline gives CDR1 MNHEY, CDR2 SVGAGI. In nucleotides, the CDR3 is TGTGCCAGCACAAGCGCGGGACAGGGGCAAGAGACCCAGTACTTC. Residues: CASTSAGQGQETQYF.

The chain joins TRBV7-2 to TRBJ1-6; D is unresolved. From germline, CDR1 is SGHTA and CDR2 FQGNSA. The V end lost 1 base, the J end lost 12 bases, and 10 bases lay between the germline ends. The CDR3 runs to 13 residues. CDR3 nucleotides: TGTGCCAGCAGCTTAGAACTGGGGATACCCCTCCACTTT. This translates into CASSLELGIPLHF.